Included here is one T cell receptor (beta chain) sequence, with context. The entry originates in a study of blood T cell repertoires in COVID-19. Turning to the study itself: The analysed material was cDNA or gDNA that came from T cells, B-cell-depleted T cells, or PBMCs.

With 0 bases removed from V and 4 bases from J, the gap between germline ends came to 12 bases. This CDR3 spans 15 amino acids. Germline CDR1 and CDR2: SGHTS and YDEGEE. TCRdb keeps only in-frame clones here, not all; method: immunoSEQ multiplex PCR. The table records roughly 220,000 clones, around 84% of them present only once. The sequenced sample consisted of peripheral blood. The clonotype was recovered from a man aged 25 to 45 with active or convalescent COVID-19. The chain joins TRBV5-8 to TRBJ2-3; D is possibly TRBD2 (5 bases). The CDR3 here is CASSLVGERADTQYF. The CDR3 DNA reads as TGTGCCAGCAGCTTGGTTGGGGAGAGGGCAGATACGCAGTATTTT.